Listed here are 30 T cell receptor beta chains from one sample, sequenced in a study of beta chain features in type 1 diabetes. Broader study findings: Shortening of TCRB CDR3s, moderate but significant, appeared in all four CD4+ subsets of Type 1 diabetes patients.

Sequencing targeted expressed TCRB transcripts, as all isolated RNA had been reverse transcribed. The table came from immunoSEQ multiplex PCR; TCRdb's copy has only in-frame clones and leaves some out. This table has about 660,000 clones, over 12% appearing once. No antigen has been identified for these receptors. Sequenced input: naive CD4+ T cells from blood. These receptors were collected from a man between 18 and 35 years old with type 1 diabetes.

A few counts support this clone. The CDR3 region has the DNA TGTGCCTTTGGTCAGGGAAACTACGAGCAGTACTTC. Translation gives CAFGQGNYEQYF. The chain employs TRBV30 and TRBJ2-7; tentative D call: TRBD1 (5 bases). CDR1 and CDR2 (germline): GTSNPN, SVGIG (reference sequence). V lost 7 bases and J 3 bases, leaving 13 bases between the germline ends. The CDR3 is 12 amino acids.

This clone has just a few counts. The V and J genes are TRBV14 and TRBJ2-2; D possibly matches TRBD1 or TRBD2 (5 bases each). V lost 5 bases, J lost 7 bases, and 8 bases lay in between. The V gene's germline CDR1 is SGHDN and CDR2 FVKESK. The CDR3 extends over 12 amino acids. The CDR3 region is CASSWDDGELFF. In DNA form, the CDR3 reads TGTGCCAGCAGCTGGGACGACGGGGAGCTGTTTTTT.

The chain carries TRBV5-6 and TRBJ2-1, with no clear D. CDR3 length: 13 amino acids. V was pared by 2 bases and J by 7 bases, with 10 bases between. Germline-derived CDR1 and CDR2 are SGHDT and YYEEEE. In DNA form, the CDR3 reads TGTGCCAGCAGCTTACTCGACGGGAATGAGCAGTTCTTC. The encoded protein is CASSLLDGNEQFF.

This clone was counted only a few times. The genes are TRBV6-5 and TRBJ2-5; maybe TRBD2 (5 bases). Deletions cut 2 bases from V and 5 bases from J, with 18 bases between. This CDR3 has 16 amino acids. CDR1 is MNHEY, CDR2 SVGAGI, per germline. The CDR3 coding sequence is TGTGCCAGCAGTTACGCCGGATTACTAGTTTCGGAGACCCAGTACTTC. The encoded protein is CASSYAGLLVSETQYF.

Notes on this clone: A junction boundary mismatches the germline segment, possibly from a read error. This CDR3 is CAGRVPGANVLTF. CDR3 sequence (DNA): TGTGCCGGCAGGGTGCCTGGGGCCAACGTCCTGACTTTC. The V and J genes are TRBV28 and TRBJ2-6; a possible D gene is TRBD1 (5 bases). CDR1 is MDHEN, CDR2 SYDVKM, per germline. The CDR3 spans 13 residues.

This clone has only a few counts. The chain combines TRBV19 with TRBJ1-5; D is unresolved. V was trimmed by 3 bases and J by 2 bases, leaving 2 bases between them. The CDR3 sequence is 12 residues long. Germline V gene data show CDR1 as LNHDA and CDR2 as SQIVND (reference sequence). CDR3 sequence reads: CASSIGNQPQHF. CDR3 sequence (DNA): TGTGCCAGTAGTATCGGCAATCAGCCCCAGCATTTT. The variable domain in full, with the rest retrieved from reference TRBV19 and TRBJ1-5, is DGGITQSPKYLFRKEGQNVTLSCEQNLNHDAMYWYRQDPGQGLRLIYYSQIVNDFQKGDIAEGYSVSREKKESFPLTVTSAQKNPTAFYLCASSIGNQPQHFGDGTRLSIL.

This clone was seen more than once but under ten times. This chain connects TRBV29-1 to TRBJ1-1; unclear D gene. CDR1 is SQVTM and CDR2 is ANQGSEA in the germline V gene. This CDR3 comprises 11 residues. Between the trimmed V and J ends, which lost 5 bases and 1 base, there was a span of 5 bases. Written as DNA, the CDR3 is TGCAGCGTTCAAAGGAACACTGAAGCTTTCTTT. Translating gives CSVQRNTEAFF.

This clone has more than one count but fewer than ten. CDR3 sequence reads: CASSPTGGPYTF. The CDR3 DNA reads as TGTGCCAGCTCACCAACCGGAGGGCCCTACACCTTC. The J gene is TRBJ1-2, the V gene TRBV18; D remains ambiguous. Per the germline V gene, CDR1 is KGHSH and CDR2 is LQKENI. The ends were cut back, 2 bases at V and 10 bases at J, with 11 bases in the middle. The length of the CDR3 is 12 residues.

The CDR3 is CASSSGVAGANVLTF. Written as DNA, the CDR3 is TGTGCCAGCAGTTCGGGGGTGGCTGGGGCCAACGTCCTGACTTTC. The chain recombines TRBV6-5 with TRBJ2-6, with D maybe TRBD2 (6 bases). Germline assignment: CDR1 MNHEY and CDR2 SVGAGI. The CDR3 consists of 15 residues. V was clipped by 4 bases and J by 2 bases, with 9 bases between them.

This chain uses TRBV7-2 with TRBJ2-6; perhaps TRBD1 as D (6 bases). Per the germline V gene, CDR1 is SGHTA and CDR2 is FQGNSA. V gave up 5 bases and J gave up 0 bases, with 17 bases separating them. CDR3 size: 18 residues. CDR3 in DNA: TGTGCCAGCAGCACCGTCAGGGGACCTTACTCTGGGGCCAACGTCCTGACTTTC. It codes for CASSTVRGPYSGANVLTF.

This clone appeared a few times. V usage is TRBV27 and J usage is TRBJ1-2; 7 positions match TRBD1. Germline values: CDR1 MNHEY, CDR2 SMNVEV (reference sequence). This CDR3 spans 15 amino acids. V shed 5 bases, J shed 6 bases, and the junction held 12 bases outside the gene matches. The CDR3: CASSARIRTGHGYTF. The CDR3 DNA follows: TGTGCCAGCAGTGCGCGAATCAGGACAGGTCATGGCTACACCTTC.

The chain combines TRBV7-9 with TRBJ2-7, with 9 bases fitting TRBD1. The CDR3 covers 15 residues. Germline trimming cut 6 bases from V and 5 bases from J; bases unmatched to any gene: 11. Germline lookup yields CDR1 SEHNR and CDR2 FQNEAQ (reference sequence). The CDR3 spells CASRSAGTGHNEQYF. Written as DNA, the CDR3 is TGTGCCAGCAGATCAGCCGGGACAGGGCATAACGAGCAGTACTTC.

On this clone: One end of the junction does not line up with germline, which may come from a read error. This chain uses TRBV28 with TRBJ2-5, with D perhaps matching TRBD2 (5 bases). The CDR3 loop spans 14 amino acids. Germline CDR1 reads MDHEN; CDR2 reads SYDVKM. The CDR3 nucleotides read TGTGCCAGGAGTTTTAGGGAGACGCCTGAGACCCAGTACTTC. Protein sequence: CARSFRETPETQYF.

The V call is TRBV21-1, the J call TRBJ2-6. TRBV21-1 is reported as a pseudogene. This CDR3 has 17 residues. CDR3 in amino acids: CASRNRDARSGANVLTF. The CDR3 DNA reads TGTGCCAGCAGGAACCGGGACGCAAGATCTGGGGCCAACGTCCTGACTTTC.

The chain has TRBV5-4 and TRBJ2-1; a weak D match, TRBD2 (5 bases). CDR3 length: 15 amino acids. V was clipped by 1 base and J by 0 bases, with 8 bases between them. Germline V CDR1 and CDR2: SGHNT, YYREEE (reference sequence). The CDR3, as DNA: TGTGCCAGCAGCTTGACGGGGTACTCCTACAATGAGCAGTTCTTC. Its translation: CASSLTGYSYNEQFF.

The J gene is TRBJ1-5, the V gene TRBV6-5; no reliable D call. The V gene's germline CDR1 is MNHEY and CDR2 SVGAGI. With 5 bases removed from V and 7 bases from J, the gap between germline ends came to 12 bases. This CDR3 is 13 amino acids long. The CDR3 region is CASSPAAGQPQHF. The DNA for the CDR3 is TGTGCCAGCAGTCCGGCGGCTGGGCAGCCCCAGCATTTT.

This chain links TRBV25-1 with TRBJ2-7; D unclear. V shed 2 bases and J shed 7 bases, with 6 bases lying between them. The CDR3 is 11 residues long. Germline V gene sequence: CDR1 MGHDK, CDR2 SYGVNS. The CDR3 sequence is CASSEEWEQYF. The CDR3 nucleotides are TGTGCCAGCAGTGAAGAGTGGGAGCAGTACTTC.

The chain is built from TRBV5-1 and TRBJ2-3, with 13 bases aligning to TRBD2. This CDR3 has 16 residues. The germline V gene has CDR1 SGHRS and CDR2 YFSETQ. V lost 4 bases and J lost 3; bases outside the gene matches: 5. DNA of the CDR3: TGCGCCAGCAGCCGGACTAGCGGGAGTAGGACAGATACGCAGTATTTT. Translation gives CASSRTSGSRTDTQYF.

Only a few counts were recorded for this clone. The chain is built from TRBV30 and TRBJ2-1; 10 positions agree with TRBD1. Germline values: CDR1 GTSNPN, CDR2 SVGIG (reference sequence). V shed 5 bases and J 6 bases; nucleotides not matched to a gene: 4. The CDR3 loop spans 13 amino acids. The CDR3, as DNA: TGTGCCTGGGCCGGGACAGGGGCCAATGAGCAGTTCTTC. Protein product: CAWAGTGANEQFF.

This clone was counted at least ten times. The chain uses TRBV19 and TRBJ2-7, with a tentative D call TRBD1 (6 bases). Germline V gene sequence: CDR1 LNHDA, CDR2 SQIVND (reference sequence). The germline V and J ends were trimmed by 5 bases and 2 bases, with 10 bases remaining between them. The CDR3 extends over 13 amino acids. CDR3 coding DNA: TGTGCCAGTAGTGCAGGACAGACCTACGAGCAGTACTTC. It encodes CASSAGQTYEQYF. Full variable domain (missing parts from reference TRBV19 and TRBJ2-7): DGGITQSPKYLFRKEGQNVTLSCEQNLNHDAMYWYRQDPGQGLRLIYYSQIVNDFQKGDIAEGYSVSREKKESFPLTVTSAQKNPTAFYLCASSAGQTYEQYFGPGTRLTVT.

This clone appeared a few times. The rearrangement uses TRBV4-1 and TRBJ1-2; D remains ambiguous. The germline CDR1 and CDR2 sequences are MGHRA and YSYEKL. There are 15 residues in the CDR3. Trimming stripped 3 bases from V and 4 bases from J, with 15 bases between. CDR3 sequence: CASSQATPGRYGYTF. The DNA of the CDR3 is TGCGCCAGCAGCCAGGCTACTCCGGGCCGCTATGGCTACACCTTC.

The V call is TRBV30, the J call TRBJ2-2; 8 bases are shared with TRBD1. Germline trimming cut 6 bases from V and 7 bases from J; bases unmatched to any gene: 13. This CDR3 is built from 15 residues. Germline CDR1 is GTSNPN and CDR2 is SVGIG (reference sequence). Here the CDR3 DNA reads TGTGCCTGCAGTTCAACGGACAGGGCGGTCGGGGAGCTGTTTTTT. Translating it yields CACSSTDRAVGELFF.

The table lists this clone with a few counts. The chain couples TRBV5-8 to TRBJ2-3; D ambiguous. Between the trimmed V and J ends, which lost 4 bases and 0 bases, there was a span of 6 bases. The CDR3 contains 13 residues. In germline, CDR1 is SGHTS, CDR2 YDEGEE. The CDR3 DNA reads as TGTGCCAGCAGCCCATCTAGCACAGATACGCAGTATTTT. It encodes CASSPSSTDTQYF. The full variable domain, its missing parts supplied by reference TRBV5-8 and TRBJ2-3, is EAGVTQSPTHLIKTRGQQATLRCSPISGHTSVYWYQQALGLGLQFLLWYDEGEERNRGNFPPRFSGRQFPNYSSELNVNALELEDSALYLCASSPSSTDTQYFGPGTRLTVL.

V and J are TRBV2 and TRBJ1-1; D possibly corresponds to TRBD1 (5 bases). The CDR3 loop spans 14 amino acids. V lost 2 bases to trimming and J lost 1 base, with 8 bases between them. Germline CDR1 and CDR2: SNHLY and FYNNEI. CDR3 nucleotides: TGTGCCAGCAGTGAAAGGGGCAGGAACACTGAAGCTTTCTTT. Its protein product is CASSERGRNTEAFF.

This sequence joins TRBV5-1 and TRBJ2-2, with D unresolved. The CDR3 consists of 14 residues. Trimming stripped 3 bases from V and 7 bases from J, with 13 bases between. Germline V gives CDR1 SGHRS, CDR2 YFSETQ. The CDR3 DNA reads TGCGCCAGCAGCTATCAAGAGGTTGGCGGGGAGCTGTTTTTT. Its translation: CASSYQEVGGELFF. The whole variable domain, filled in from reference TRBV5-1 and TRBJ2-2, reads KAGVTQTPRYLIKTRGQQVTLSCSPISGHRSVSWYQQTPGQGLQFLFEYFSETQRNKGNFPGRFSGRQFSNSRSEMNVSTLELGDSALYLCASSYQEVGGELFFGEGSRLTVL.

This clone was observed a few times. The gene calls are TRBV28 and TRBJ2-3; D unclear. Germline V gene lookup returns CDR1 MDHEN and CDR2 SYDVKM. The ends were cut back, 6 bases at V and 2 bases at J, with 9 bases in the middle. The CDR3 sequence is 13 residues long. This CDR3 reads CASSPDFTDTQYF. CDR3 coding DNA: TGTGCCAGCAGCCCCGACTTCACAGATACGCAGTATTTT.

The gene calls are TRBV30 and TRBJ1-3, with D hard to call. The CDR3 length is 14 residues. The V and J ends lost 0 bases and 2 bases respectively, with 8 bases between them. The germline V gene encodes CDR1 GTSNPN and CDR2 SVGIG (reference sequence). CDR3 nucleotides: TGTGCCTGGAGTGTAAAGAGTGCTGGAAACACCATATATTTT. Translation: CAWSVKSAGNTIYF.

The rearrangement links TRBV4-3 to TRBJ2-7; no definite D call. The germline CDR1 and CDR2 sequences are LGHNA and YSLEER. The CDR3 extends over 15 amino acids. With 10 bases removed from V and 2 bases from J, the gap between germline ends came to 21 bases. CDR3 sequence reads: CATPIPVPSTYEQYF. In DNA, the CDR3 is TGCGCCACCCCAATCCCGGTTCCTTCAACCTACGAGCAGTACTTC.

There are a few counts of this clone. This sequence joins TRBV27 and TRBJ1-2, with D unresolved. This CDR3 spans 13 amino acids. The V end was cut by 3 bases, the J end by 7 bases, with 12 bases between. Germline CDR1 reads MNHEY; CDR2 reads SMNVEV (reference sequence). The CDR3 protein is CASSLNGRGGYTF. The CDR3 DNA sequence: TGTGCCAGCAGTTTGAACGGGCGGGGTGGCTACACCTTC.

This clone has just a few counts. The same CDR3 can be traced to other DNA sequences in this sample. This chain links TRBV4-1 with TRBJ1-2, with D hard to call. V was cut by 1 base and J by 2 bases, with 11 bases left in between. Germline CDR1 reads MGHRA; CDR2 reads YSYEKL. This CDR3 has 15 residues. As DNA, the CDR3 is TGCGCCAGCAGCCAAGGTCCAGAGGGAAACTATGGCTACACCTTC. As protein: CASSQGPEGNYGYTF.